The T cell receptor (beta chain) under discussion was sequenced for a study of T cell responses to AZD1222 COVID-19 vaccine. Trimming stripped 5 bases from V and 2 bases from J, with 4 bases between. The CDR3 is 11 residues long. Sequenced by immunoSEQ multiplex PCR; TCRdb stores in-frame clones only, minus some. The table lists about 150,000 clones, roughly 92% of them singletons. Study-wide results and limits: There were vaccine-associated CD4 TCRs across spike, dominant at 160-218 and 743-854. Only 5 or 6 individuals given AZD1222 were seropositive at baseline. Donors, mostly white British, included more females; clonal diversity was possibly underestimated. Spike-specific TCR breadth and depth were elevated following two AZD1222 doses.

A note on this clone: The antigen remains undetermined.

The chain has TRBV12-3 or TRBV12-4 and TRBJ2-7; D is ambiguous. This clonotype was sampled from an adult who received the AZD1222 COVID-19 vaccine. Source: peripheral blood, taken 28 days after the second AZD1222 dose. CDR3 residues: CASSGPYEQYF. For the CDR3, the DNA is TGTGCCAGCAGTGGGCCCTACGAGCAGTACTTC.